The 17 T cell receptor beta chains in this list originate from one sample, sequenced in a study of cytomegalovirus exposure and HLA in healthy donors. Some clones are missing from TCRdb's copy, which holds only in-frame ones; the method was immunoSEQ multiplex PCR. The sample includes 250,000 to 400,000 clones, 88% of them seen just once. Sequencing was carried out using PBMCs. The source is a man younger than 45 in good health and CMV-seronegative.

The rearrangement joins TRBV6-1 to TRBJ2-7; 7 nucleotides match TRBD1. The V gene's germline CDR1 is MNHNS and CDR2 SASEGT. There are 15 residues in the CDR3. The V segment lost 5 bases and the J segment 3 bases; nucleotides outside the gene matches: 10. The CDR3 loop reads CASSLLEDRIYEQYF. CDR3 sequence (DNA): TGTGCCAGCAGTTTATTAGAGGACAGGATCTACGAGCAGTACTTC.

The chain has TRBV6-6 and TRBJ1-2, with 8 bases lining up with TRBD1. J was trimmed by 7 bases and V by 3 bases; bases with no gene match: 7. The CDR3 has 14 residues. Germline CDR1 and CDR2: MNHNY and SVGAGI (reference sequence). CDR3 in amino acids: CASSYGTGLVGYTF. In nucleotides, the CDR3 is TGTGCCAGCAGTTATGGGACAGGTCTTGTTGGCTACACCTTC.

The count of this clone is one. The chain is built from TRBV28 and TRBJ1-3, with a possible D match to TRBD1 (6 bases). Germline-derived CDR1 and CDR2 are MDHEN and SYDVKM. The CDR3 has 14 residues. V lost 6 bases and J lost 4, with 13 bases in between. CDR3: CASRVQGEGNTIYF. The CDR3, as DNA: TGTGCCAGCAGGGTACAGGGAGAAGGAAACACCATATATTTT.

The genes are TRBV5-6 and TRBJ1-1, with D possibly TRBD1 on 5 matching bases. CDR1 SGHDT and CDR2 YYEEEE come from the germline V gene. The V gene lost 1 base and the J gene lost 1 base, with 5 bases spanning the gap. The CDR3 runs 13 residues. DNA for the CDR3: TGTGCCAGCAGCTTGAGGGGGAACACTGAAGCTTTCTTT. It codes for CASSLRGNTEAFF.

The chain joins TRBV30 to TRBJ2-5, with 13 bases aligning to TRBD2. The CDR3 runs 15 residues. CDR1 GTSNPN and CDR2 SVGIG come from the germline V gene (reference sequence). Trimming cost V 3 bases and J 5 bases; bases outside gene matches: 6. The CDR3 coding sequence is TGTGCCTGGAGACTAGCGGGGGGGCCGTATGAGACCCAGTACTTC. This sequence encodes CAWRLAGGPYETQYF.

This chain connects TRBV19 to TRBJ2-7; possible D gene TRBD1, 5 bases. The germline CDR1 and CDR2 sequences are LNHDA and SQIVND (reference sequence). V was cut by 5 bases and J by 1 base, with 15 bases left in between. This CDR3 is 15 amino acids long. CDR3 nucleotides: TGTGCCAGTAGTCCGGCCTGGGGCTCTTCCTACGAGCAGTACTTC. The encoded protein is CASSPAWGSSYEQYF.

The rearrangement uses TRBV4-3 and TRBJ1-4; TRBD1 matches at 10 bases. V lost 4 bases to trimming and J lost 6 bases; unmatched junction nucleotides: 2. Germline CDR1 reads LGHNA; CDR2 reads YSLEER. This CDR3 has 14 amino acids. The CDR3, as DNA: TGCGCCAGCAGCCCAGGGACAGGGGATGAAAAACTGTTTTTT. It specifies CASSPGTGDEKLFF.

V is TRBV2 and J is TRBJ1-1; 7 bases fit TRBD1. The V segment lost 6 bases and the J segment 1 base; nucleotides outside the gene matches: 5. The CDR3 length is 14 residues. Germline-derived CDR1 and CDR2 are SNHLY and FYNNEI. The CDR3, as DNA: TGTGCCAGCAGGATGACAGGGACGAACACTGAAGCTTTCTTT. Protein sequence: CASRMTGTNTEAFF.

This clone was observed a few times. J is TRBJ1-1 and V is TRBV30, with D tentatively TRBD1 (5 bases). This CDR3 contains 12 residues. The germline gives CDR1 GTSNPN, CDR2 SVGIG (reference sequence). The germline V and J ends were trimmed by 1 base and 4 bases, with 7 bases remaining between them. CDR3 DNA: TGTGCCTGGAGTGCAGGGTTCACTGAAGCTTTCTTT. It specifies CAWSAGFTEAFF.

This rearrangement joins TRBV10-1 to TRBJ2-4, with TRBD1 matching 12 bases. The CDR3 has 17 amino acids. Germline V lookup: CDR1 WNHNN, CDR2 SYGVQD (reference sequence). V lost 5 bases, J lost 4 bases, and 9 bases stayed unmatched. The CDR3 loop is CASSPNRDRGQKNIQYF. In DNA form, the CDR3 reads TGCGCCAGCAGTCCGAACCGGGACAGGGGGCAAAAAAACATTCAGTACTTC.

The chain joins TRBV7-2 to TRBJ2-3, with 8 bases aligning to TRBD2. CDR1 and CDR2 (germline): SGHTA, FQGNSA. Germline trimming cut 1 base from V and 4 bases from J; bases unmatched to any gene: 4. The CDR3 totals 15 residues. The CDR3 here is CASSLGGGLADTQYF. The CDR3 region has the DNA TGTGCCAGCAGCTTAGGAGGGGGACTAGCAGATACGCAGTATTTT.

The chain joins TRBV11-2 to TRBJ1-1; 9 bases line up with TRBD1. Germline trimming cut 3 bases from V and 2 bases from J; bases unmatched to any gene: 13. The CDR3 runs to 18 residues. CDR1 and CDR2 (germline): SGHAT, FQNNGV. CDR3 sequence: CASSFGLRTGDTNTEAFF. CDR3 nucleotide sequence: TGTGCCAGCAGCTTCGGTCTTAGGACAGGGGATACTAACACTGAAGCTTTCTTT.

The V and J genes are TRBV7-9 and TRBJ1-1; D remains unclear. The CDR3 totals 13 residues. The germline V gene has CDR1 SEHNR and CDR2 FQNEAQ (reference sequence). V lost 1 base, J lost 10 bases, and 13 bases lay in between. CDR3 protein: CASSLVANRGAFF. CDR3 nucleotide sequence: TGTGCCAGCAGCTTAGTAGCAAACCGGGGAGCTTTCTTT.

This chain uses TRBV27 with TRBJ1-1; tentative D call: TRBD1 (6 bases). CDR1 and CDR2 from the germline V gene are MNHEY and SMNVEV (reference sequence). The CDR3 contains 14 residues. Trimming removed 4 bases at V and 2 bases at J, with 11 bases between. The CDR3 coding sequence is TGTGCCAGCAGTTCCTCGACAGGTAACACTGAAGCTTTCTTT. Protein product: CASSSSTGNTEAFF.

This clone was seen only once. This chain joins TRBV19 and TRBJ2-4; 7 bases line up with TRBD1. The V segment lost 3 bases and the J segment 3 bases; nucleotides outside the gene matches: 17. CDR3 length equals 19 residues. Germline values: CDR1 LNHDA, CDR2 SQIVND (reference sequence). CDR3 DNA: TGTGCCAGTAGTATCTATGCCTCGACAGGGACGATGGGCAAAAACATTCAGTACTTC. It specifies CASSIYASTGTMGKNIQYF.

This clone occurred once. The chain uses TRBV6-1 and TRBJ1-1; unclear D gene. CDR1 MNHNS and CDR2 SASEGT come from the germline V gene. The CDR3 consists of 15 residues. Trimming shortened V by 7 bases and J by 1 base, and 16 bases separated the two germline ends. The CDR3 nucleotides are TGTGCCAGCACTAAACGGGTTTTCGGGAACACTGAAGCTTTCTTT. Amino acids: CASTKRVFGNTEAFF.

The rearrangement uses TRBV7-2 and TRBJ2-1; 8 bases are shared with TRBD2. The germline CDR1 and CDR2 sequences are SGHTA and FQGNSA. J was trimmed by 12 bases and V by 2 bases; bases with no gene match: 12. The length of the CDR3 is 15 residues. The CDR3 loop reads CASSLPDRGLGAQFF. The CDR3 coding sequence is TGTGCCAGCAGCTTACCGGATCGGGGACTAGGAGCGCAGTTCTTC.